These 6 T cell receptor beta chains share one sample of origin, sequenced in a study of cytomegalovirus exposure and HLA in healthy donors. Primers for the PCR totalled 60 Vbeta and 13 Jbeta. Produced via immunoSEQ multiplex PCR; TCRdb's table is partial and in-frame only. The data contain roughly 190,000 clones, around 79% of them singletons. Input material: PBMCs. These receptors came from a girl aged 5-17 years in good health and CMV-seropositive.

The chain employs TRBV7-2 and TRBJ2-1, with 10 bases fitting TRBD2. Germline assignment: CDR1 SGHTA and CDR2 FQGNSA. The CDR3 runs to 21 residues. The V and J ends lost 0 bases and 0 bases, in that order; junction bases with no gene match: 14. The CDR3 sequence is CASSLAIAGGPVRISYNEQFF. The CDR3 DNA sequence: TGTGCCAGCAGCTTAGCGATAGCGGGGGGCCCCGTAAGAATCTCCTACAATGAGCAGTTCTTC.

The V call is TRBV19, the J call TRBJ1-1; TRBD1 matches at 7 bases. The CDR3 is made up of 12 amino acids. CDR1 is LNHDA and CDR2 is SQIVND in the germline V gene (reference sequence). Unmatched junction bases numbered 9, after V lost 6 bases and J lost 11 bases. In nucleotides, the CDR3 is TGTGCCAGTAGCACGGGACAGCCTGGCGCTTTCTTT. This sequence encodes CASSTGQPGAFF.

V is TRBV18 and J is TRBJ1-1; 11 bases agree with TRBD1. Per germline, CDR1 KGHSH and CDR2 LQKENI. The CDR3 sequence is 14 residues long. The trim removed 1 base at V and 6 bases at J, leaving 1 base unmatched. CDR3 in DNA: TGTGCCAGCTCACCACGGACAGGGGGCTCTGAAGCTTTCTTT. Encoded protein: CASSPRTGGSEAFF.

The V call is TRBV15, the J call TRBJ2-3; D ambiguous. The V gene's germline CDR1 is LNHNV and CDR2 YYDKDF (reference sequence). The V gene lost 1 base and the J gene lost 2 bases, with 7 bases spanning the gap. The CDR3 has 14 residues. CDR3 nucleotide sequence: TGTGCCACCAGCAGAGCAACAGACACAGATACGCAGTATTTT. Amino acids: CATSRATDTDTQYF.

There are a few counts of this clone. The chain employs TRBV9 and TRBJ1-2; no clear D. The CDR3 loop spans 15 amino acids. Germline V gene data show CDR1 as SGDLS and CDR2 as YYNGEE. V lost 0 bases and J lost 2, with 11 bases in between. This CDR3 is CASSVASQANYGYTF. As DNA, the CDR3 is TGTGCCAGCAGCGTAGCCTCCCAGGCCAACTATGGCTACACCTTC.

The chain joins TRBV5-1 to TRBJ2-7, with D perhaps TRBD2 (7 bases). CDR1 and CDR2 from the germline V gene are SGHRS and YFSETQ. CDR3 length: 16 amino acids. V gave up 0 bases and J gave up 1 base, with 14 bases separating them. CDR3 sequence (DNA): TGCGCCAGCAGCTTGGGGGGCGGGGGCCCTTCCTACGAGCAGTACTTC. Its translation is CASSLGGGGPSYEQYF.